This TCR beta chain was documented in a study of human T cells and chemical hapten exposure (dated by TCRdb to about 2021). In the study overall: Libraries were combined into a pool for sequencing, and differences in TCR yield between samples came mainly from small differences in library volumes within the pool. The study tracked peripheral blood TCR repertoire changes in vivo during primary and secondary sensitization to the hapten diphenylcyclopropenone (DPC) in alopecia patients. Study-level results and caveats: DPC sensitization did not change the number of TCRs with a frequency above 1 in 1000, and there was no evidence of changes in global repertoire structure. Repeated subsampling changed both the strength of the expansion versus patch-test correlation and the threshold at which the correlation became significant.

V is cut back by 5 bases and J by 0 bases, with 6 bases in the junction unmatched. The cysteine opens and the phenylalanine closes a CDR3 of 16 amino acids. Only the CDR3 DNA stays, 48 bases, in frame from base 1. The CDR1 and CDR2 encoded by the germline V gene are SGHTA and FQGNSA. During library preparation, unique molecular identifiers were attached to individual cDNA molecules so that TCRs could be counted in a quantitative, reproducible way. Each blood RNA sample was used to sequence both TCR alpha and TCR beta chains. As for the original processing: Samples had a median of about 96,000 TCRs, with a range from 23,224 to 690,600. V, J and CDR3 annotation of the TCR reads was performed with the Decombinator software suite. To make PS versus PT1 abundance plots, every sample was subsampled to the same number of TCRs (28,000). TCRs were defined as expanded if absent before sensitization and observed at least eight times at the 2-week time point. TCRdb's own reprocessing of the public reads used fastp at Q25 and MiXCR and kept productive beta chains. Every distinct CDR3 protein forms one entry, paired with its most common genes and DNA. In this record, the V and J calls reflect TCRdb's handling and not the investigators' own analysis. The sample includes about 120,000 distinct CDR3 sequences, with less than 10% observed a single time. The top ten clonotypes cover 1.4% of the sample.

Total RNA was extracted from unfractionated whole blood collected in Tempus Blood RNA tubes. As TCR sequencing controls, a few healthy volunteers were used, with blood taken at day 0, 2 weeks and 6 weeks. This clonotype was detected many times. Its specific antigen is unknown. There are no base qualities to consult, and no much larger clone falls within one base. The sequencing input was whole blood. The rearranged chain carries TRBV7-2 and TRBJ2-3; the junction holds 9 bases that match TRBD2. This TCR was recovered from a human donor in good health. Some clones in this sample may be carry-over from other donors' samples. Donor details come from another sample of the same person, matched by shared clones. The base sequence is TGTGCCAGCAGCGGGAGCGGGGGGTACAGCACAGATACGCAGTATTTT. It translates to CASSGSGGYSTDTQYF.